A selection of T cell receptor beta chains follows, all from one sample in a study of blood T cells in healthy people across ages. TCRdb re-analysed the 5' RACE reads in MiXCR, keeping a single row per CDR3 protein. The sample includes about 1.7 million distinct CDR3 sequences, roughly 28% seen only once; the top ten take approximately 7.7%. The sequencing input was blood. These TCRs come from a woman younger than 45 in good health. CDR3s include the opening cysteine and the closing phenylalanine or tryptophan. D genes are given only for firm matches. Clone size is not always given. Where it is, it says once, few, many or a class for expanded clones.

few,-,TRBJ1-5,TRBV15,TGTGCCACCAGCAGAGATCCGCGGATTCAGCCCCAGCATTTT,CATSRDPRIQPQHF
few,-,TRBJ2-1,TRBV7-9,TGTGCCAGCAGCTTAGTCGGGGGGCTGACCTACAATGAGCAGTTCTTC,CASSLVGGLTYNEQFF
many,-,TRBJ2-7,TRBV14,TGTGCCAGCAGTTCCACAGTCTCCTACGAGCAGTACTTC,CASSSTVSYEQYF
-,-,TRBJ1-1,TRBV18,TGTGCCAGCTCCTCGCGACAGGCCGAAGCTTTCTTT,CASSSRQAEAFF
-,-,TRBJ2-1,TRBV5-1,TGCGCCAGCAGGGATCGGGGGGCGGTCAATGAGCAGTTCTTC,CASRDRGAVNEQFF
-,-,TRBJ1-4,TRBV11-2,TGTGCCAGCAGCGCGCTTGGGGGAGACGAAAAACTGTTTTTT,CASSALGGDEKLFF
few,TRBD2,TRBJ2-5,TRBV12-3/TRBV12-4,TGTGCCAGCAGCCCGACTAGCGGGAGATCCAAAGAGACCCAGTACTTC,CASSPTSGRSKETQYF
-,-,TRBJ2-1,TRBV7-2,TGTGCCAGCAGCTCGTCTAGCGCCGATGAGCAGTTCTTC,CASSSSSADEQFF
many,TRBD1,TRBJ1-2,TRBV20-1,TGCAGTGCTGGAGGACAGGCCCCTAACTATGGCTACACCTTC,CSAGGQAPNYGYTF
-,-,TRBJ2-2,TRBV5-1,TGCGCCAGCAGTGAGGCAGGGAACACCGGGGAGCTGTTTTTT,CASSEAGNTGELFF
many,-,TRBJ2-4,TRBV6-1,TGTGCCAGCAGCCCGAGGGCGGTGGCAAACATTCAGTACTTC,CASSPRAVANIQYF
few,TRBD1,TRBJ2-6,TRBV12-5,TGTGCTAGTGGTCTATCCGGGACAGCAGACTCTGGGGCCATCGTCCTGACTTTC,CASGLSGTADSGAIVLTF
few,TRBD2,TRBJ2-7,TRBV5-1,TGCGCCAGCAGCTTGGAATACACTAGCGGGGTCGCGGGAGAGCAGTACTTC,CASSLEYTSGVAGEQYF
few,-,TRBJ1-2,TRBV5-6,TGTGCCAGCAGGGGGTGGGCGTCTGGCTACACCTTC,CASRGWASGYTF
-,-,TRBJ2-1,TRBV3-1,TGTGCCACCGGGACCGGCTCCCTCAATGAGCAGTTCTTC,CATGTGSLNEQFF
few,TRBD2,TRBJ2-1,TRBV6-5,TGTGCCAGCAGCCGAACTAGCGGGAGGGCCCGTGAGCAGTTCTTC,CASSRTSGRAREQFF
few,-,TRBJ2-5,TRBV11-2,TGTGCCAGCAGCTATCCCCTAGATCAAGAGACCCAGTACTTC,CASSYPLDQETQYF
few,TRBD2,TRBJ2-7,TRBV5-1,TGCGCCAGCAGCGACACGGGGGGGGTGAACGAGCAGTACTTC,CASSDTGGVNEQYF
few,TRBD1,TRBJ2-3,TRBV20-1,TGCAGTGCTAGGCCCCGGGACAGGGCCCTAGATACGCAGTATTTT,CSARPRDRALDTQYF
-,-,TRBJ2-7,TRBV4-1,TGCGCCAGCAGCCCCACACCAGGGTCTTTGGACGAGCAGTACTTC,CASSPTPGSLDEQYF
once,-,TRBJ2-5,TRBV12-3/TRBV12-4,TGTGCCAGCAGCCCACCCAACCGCCAGTTTCGAAGCTCCTACAATGAGCAGTACTTC,CASSPPNRQFRSSYNEQYF
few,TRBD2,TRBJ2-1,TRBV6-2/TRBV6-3,TGTGTCAGCAGCCAACGGCTAGCGGGAGGGGGCAATGAGCAGTTCTTC,CVSSQRLAGGGNEQFF
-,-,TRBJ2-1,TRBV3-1,TGTGCCAGCAGCCAAACCGGCGGGGGCCACTACAATGAGCAGTTCTTC,CASSQTGGGHYNEQFF
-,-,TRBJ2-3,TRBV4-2,TGTGCCTGCAGCCAAGACGGACAGACGCAGTATTTT,CACSQDGQTQYF
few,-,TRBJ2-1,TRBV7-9,TGTGCCAGCAGCTCACGGTGGGAGGCATACGAGCAGTTCTTC,CASSSRWEAYEQFF
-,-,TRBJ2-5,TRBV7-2,TGTGCCAGCAGCTTAGCGCTAGGGGGAGTGGGGGAGCAGTACTTC,CASSLALGGVGEQYF
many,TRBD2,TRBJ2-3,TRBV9,TGTGCCAGCAGCGTTACTAGCGGGCTTACAGATACGCAGTATTTT,CASSVTSGLTDTQYF